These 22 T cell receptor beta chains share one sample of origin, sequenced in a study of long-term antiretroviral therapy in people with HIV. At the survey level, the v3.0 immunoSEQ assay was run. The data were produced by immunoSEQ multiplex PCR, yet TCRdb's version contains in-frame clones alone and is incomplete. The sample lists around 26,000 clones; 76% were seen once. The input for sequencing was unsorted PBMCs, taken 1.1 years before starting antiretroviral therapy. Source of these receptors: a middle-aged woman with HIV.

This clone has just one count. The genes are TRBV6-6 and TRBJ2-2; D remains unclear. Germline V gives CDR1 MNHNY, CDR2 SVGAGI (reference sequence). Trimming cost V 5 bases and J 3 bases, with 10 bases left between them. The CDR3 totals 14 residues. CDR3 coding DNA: TGTGCCAGCAGTACTGATGGGGACACCGGGGAGCTGTTTTTT. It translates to CASSTDGDTGELFF.

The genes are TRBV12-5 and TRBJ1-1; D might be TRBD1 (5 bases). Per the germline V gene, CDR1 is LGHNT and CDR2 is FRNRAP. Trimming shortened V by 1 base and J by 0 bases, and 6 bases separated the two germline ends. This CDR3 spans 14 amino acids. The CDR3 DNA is TGTGCTAGTGGTTTGGGACAGTTGAACACTGAAGCTTTCTTT. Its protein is CASGLGQLNTEAFF.

In nucleotides, the CDR3 is TGCGCCAGCAGCATCTTGGAAGGGCTAGGGACCCAGTACTTC. Translated, it gives CASSILEGLGTQYF. The J gene is TRBJ2-5, the V gene TRBV4-1; the D is unclear. The CDR3 contains 14 residues. Trimming cost V 5 bases and J 7 bases, with 17 bases left between them. The germline gives CDR1 MGHRA, CDR2 YSYEKL.

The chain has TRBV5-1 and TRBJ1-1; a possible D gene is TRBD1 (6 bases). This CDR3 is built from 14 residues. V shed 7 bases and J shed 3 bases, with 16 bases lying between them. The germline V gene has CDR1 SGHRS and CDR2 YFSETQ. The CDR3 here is CASGMTGAHTEAFF. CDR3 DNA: TGCGCCAGCGGAATGACAGGAGCGCACACTGAAGCTTTCTTT. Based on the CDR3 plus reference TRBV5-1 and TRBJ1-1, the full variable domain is KAGVTQTPRYLIKTRGQQVTLSCSPISGHRSVSWYQQTPGQGLQFLFEYFSETQRNKGNFPGRFSGRQFSNSRSEMNVSTLELGDSALYLCASGMTGAHTEAFFGQGTRLTVV.

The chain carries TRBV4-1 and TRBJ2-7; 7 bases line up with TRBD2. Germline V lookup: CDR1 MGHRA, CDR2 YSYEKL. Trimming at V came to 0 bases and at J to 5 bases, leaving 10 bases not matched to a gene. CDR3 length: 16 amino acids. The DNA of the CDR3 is TGCGCCAGCAGCCAAGAATCTATAGCAGGGAGGGACGAGCAGTACTTC. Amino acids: CASSQESIAGRDEQYF.

The DNA for the CDR3 is TGTGCCACCAGCAGTTCTGGAACTGGGGCCAACGTCCTGACTTTC. Translating it yields CATSSSGTGANVLTF. The chain uses TRBV15 and TRBJ2-6; D is uncertain. Germline V gene sequence: CDR1 LNHNV, CDR2 YYDKDF (reference sequence). V lost 3 bases and J lost 2, with 8 bases in between. CDR3 length equals 15 residues.

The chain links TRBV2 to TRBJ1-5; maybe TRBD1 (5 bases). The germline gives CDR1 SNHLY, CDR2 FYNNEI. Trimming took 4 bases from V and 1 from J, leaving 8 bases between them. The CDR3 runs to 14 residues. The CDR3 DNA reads TGTGCCAGCAGTGTGCGGGGGAGCAATCAGCCCCAGCATTTT. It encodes CASSVRGSNQPQHF.

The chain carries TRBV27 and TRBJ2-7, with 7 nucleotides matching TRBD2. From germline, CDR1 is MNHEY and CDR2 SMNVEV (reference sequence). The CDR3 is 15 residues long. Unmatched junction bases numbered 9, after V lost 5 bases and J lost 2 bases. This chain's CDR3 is CASSEAGVPTYEQYF. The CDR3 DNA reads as TGTGCCAGCAGTGAGGCGGGAGTCCCAACCTACGAGCAGTACTTC.

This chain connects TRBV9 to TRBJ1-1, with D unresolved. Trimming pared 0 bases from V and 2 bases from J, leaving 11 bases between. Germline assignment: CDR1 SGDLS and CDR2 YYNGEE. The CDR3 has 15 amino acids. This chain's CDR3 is CASSVAYGVNTEAFF. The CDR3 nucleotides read TGTGCCAGCAGCGTAGCATACGGGGTCAACACTGAAGCTTTCTTT.

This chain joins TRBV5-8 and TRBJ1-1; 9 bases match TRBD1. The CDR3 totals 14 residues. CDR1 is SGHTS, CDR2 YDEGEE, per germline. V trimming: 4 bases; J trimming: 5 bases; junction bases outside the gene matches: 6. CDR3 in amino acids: CASSPRTGETEAFF. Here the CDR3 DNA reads TGTGCCAGCAGCCCACGGACAGGGGAAACTGAAGCTTTCTTT. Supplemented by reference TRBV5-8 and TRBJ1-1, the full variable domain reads EAGVTQSPTHLIKTRGQQATLRCSPISGHTSVYWYQQALGLGLQFLLWYDEGEERNRGNFPPRFSGRQFPNYSSELNVNALELEDSALYLCASSPRTGETEAFFGQGTRLTVV.

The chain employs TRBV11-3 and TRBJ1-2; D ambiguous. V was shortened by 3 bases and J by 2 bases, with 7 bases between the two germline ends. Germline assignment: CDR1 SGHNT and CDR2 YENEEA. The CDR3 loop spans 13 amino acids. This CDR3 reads CASSLMGNYGYTF. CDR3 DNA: TGTGCCAGCAGCTTGATGGGCAACTATGGCTACACCTTC.

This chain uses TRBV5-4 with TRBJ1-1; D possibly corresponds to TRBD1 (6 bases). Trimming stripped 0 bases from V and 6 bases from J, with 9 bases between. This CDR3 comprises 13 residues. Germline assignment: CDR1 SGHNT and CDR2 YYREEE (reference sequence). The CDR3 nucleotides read TGTGCCAGCAGCTTGGCTGGGGGGCCTGAAGCTTTCTTT. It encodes CASSLAGGPEAFF.

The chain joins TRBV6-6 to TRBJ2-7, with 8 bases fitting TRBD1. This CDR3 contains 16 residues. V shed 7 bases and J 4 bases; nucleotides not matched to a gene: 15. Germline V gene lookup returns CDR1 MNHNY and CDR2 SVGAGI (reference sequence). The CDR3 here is CASNTGQGGFSYEQYF. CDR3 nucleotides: TGTGCCAGCAACACCGGACAGGGAGGTTTTTCGTACGAGCAGTACTTC.

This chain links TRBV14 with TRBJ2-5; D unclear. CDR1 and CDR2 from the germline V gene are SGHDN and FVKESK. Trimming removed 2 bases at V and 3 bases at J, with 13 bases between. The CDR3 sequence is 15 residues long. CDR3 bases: TGTGCCAGCAGCCAAAGCCCGATTTTGGAAGAGACCCAGTACTTC. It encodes CASSQSPILEETQYF. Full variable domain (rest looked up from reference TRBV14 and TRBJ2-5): EAGVTQFPSHSVIEKGQTVTLRCDPISGHDNLYWYRRVMGKEIKFLLHFVKESKQDESGMPNNRFLAERTGGTYSTLKVQPAELEDSGVYFCASSQSPILEETQYFGPGTRLLVL.

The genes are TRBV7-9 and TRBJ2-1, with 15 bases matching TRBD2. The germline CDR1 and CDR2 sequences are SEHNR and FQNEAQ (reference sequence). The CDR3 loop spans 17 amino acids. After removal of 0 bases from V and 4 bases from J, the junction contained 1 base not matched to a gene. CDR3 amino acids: CASSLAGLAGGYNEQFF. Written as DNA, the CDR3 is TGTGCCAGCAGCTTAGCCGGACTAGCGGGAGGGTACAATGAGCAGTTCTTC.

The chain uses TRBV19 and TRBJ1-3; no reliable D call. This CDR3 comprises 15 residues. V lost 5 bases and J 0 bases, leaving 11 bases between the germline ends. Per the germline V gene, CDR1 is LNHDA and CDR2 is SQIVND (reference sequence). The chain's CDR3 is CASSSRYRSGNTIYF. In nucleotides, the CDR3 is TGTGCCAGTAGTTCACGATATCGCTCTGGAAACACCATATATTTT.

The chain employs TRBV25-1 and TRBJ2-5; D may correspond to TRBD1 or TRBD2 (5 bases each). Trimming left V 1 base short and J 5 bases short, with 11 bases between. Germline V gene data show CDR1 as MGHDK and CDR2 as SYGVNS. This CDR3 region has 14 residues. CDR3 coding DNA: TGTGCCAGCAGTGAATTAGGGACCAGGGAGACCCAGTACTTC. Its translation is CASSELGTRETQYF. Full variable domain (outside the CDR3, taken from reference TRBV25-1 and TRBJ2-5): EADIYQTPRYLVIGTGKKITLECSQTMGHDKMYWYQQDPGMELHLIHYSYGVNSTEKGDLSSESTVSRIRTEHFPLTLESARPSHTSQYLCASSELGTRETQYFGPGTRLLVL.

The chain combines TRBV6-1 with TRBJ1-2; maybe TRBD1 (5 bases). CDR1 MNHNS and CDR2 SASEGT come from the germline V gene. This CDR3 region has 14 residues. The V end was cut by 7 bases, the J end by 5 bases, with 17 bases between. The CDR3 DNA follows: TGTGCCAGCACCTCCCGAACGGGGCCTTATGGCTACACCTTC. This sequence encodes CASTSRTGPYGYTF.

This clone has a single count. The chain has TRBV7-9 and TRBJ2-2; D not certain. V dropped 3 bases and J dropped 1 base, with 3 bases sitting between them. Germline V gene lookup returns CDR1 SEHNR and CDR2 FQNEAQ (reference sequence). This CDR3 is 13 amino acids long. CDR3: CASSFRNTGELFF. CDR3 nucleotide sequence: TGTGCCAGCAGCTTTAGGAACACCGGGGAGCTGTTTTTT.

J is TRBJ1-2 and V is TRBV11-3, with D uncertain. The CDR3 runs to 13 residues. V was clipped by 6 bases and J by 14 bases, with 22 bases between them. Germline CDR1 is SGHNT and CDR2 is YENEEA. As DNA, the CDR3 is TGTGCCAGCAGGTTCTCAGCTGGGCGGGCTTTAACCTTC. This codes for CASRFSAGRALTF.

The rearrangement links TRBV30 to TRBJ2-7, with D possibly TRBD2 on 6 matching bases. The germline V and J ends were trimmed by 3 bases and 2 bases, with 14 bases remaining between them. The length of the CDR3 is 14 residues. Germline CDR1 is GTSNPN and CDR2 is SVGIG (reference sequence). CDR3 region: CAWRPGLLPYEQYF. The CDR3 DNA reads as TGTGCCTGGAGGCCGGGACTCTTGCCCTACGAGCAGTACTTC. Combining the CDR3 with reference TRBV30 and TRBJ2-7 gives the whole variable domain SQTIHQWPATLVQPVGSPLSLECTVEGTSNPNLYWYRQAAGRGLQLLFYSVGIGQISSEVPQNLSASRPQDRQFILSSKKLLLSDSGFYLCAWRPGLLPYEQYFGPGTRLTVT.

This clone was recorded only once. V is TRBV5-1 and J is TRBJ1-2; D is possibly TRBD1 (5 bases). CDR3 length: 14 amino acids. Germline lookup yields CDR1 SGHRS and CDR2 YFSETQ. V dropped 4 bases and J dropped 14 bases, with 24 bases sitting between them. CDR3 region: CASSPSQGALARTF. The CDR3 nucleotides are TGCGCCAGCAGCCCGAGCCAGGGAGCTTTGGCTAGAACCTTC.